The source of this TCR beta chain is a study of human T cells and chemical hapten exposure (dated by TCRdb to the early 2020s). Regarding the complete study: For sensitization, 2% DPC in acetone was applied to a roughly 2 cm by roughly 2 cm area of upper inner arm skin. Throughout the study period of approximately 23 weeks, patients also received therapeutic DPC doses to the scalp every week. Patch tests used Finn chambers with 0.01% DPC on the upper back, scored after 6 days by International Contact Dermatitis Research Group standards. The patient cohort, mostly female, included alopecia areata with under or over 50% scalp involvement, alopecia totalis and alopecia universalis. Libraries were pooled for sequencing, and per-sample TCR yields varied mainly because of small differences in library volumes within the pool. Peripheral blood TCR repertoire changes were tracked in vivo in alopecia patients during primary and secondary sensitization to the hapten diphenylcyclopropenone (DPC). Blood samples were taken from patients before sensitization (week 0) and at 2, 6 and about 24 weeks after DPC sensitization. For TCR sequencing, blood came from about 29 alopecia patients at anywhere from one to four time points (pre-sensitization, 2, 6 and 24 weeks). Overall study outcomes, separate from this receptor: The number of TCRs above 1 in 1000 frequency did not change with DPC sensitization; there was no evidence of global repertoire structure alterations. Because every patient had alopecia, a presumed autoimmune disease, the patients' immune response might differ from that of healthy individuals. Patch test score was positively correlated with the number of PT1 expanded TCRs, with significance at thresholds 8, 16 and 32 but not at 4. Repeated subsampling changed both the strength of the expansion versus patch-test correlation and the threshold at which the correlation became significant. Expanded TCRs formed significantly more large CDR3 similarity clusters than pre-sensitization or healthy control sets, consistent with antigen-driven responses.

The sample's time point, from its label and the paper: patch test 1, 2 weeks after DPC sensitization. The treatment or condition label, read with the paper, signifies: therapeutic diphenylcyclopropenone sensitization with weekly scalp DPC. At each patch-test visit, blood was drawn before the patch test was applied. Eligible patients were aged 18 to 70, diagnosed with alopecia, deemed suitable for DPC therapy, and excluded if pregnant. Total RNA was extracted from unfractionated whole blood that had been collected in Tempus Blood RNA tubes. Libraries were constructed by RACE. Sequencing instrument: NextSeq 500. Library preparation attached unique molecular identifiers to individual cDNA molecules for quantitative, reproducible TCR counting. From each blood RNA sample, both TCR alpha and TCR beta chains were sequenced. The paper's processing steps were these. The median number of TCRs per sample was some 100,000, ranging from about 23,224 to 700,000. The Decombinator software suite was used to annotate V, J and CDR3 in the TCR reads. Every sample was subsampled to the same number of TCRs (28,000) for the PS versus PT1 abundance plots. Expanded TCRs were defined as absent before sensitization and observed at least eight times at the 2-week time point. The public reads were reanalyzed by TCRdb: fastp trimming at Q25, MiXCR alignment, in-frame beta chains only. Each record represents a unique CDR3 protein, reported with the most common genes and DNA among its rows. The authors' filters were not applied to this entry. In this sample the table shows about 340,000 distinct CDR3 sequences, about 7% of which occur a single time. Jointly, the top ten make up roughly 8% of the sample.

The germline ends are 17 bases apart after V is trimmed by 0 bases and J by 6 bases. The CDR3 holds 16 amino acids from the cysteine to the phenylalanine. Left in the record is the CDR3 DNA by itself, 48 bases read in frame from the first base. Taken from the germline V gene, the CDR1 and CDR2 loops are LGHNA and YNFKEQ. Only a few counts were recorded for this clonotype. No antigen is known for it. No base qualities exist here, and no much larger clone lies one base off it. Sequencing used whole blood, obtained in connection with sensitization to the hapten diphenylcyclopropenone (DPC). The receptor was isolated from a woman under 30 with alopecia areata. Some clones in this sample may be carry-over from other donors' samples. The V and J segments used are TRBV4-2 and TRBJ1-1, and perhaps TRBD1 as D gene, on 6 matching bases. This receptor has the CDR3 CASSQDWGRGEAEAFF. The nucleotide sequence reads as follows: TGTGCCAGCAGCCAAGACTGGGGCAGGGGCGAGGCTGAAGCTTTCTTT.